Following are 24 T cell receptor beta chains from one sample sequenced in a study of blood T cell repertoires in COVID-19. Here immunoSEQ multiplex PCR was the method, and the copy in TCRdb shows in-frame clones only, minus some. The table records about 120,000 clones, around 84% of them present only once. Sequencing was carried out using PBMCs or T cells enriched from blood (not recorded which). Receptors originate from a woman in her twenties or thirties who had recovered from COVID-19.

The rearrangement links TRBV5-5 to TRBJ1-5, with 7 bases identical to TRBD1. The CDR3 contains 16 residues. Germline assignment: CDR1 SGHKS and CDR2 YYEKEE (reference sequence). V lost 1 base, J lost 3 bases, and 7 bases stayed unmatched. Here the CDR3 reads CASSLRTGSLNQPQHF. The CDR3 region has the DNA TGTGCCAGCAGCTTGAGGACAGGCTCCCTCAATCAGCCCCAGCATTTT. Using reference TRBV5-5 and TRBJ1-5 for the parts outside the CDR3, the full variable domain is DAGVTQSPTHLIKTRGQQVTLRCSPISGHKSVSWYQQVLGQGPQFIFQYYEKEERGRGNFPDRFSARQFPNYSSELNVNALLLGDSALYLCASSLRTGSLNQPQHFGDGTRLSIL.

V and J are TRBV19 and TRBJ1-1; D not resolved. This CDR3 contains 14 residues. V was shortened by 4 bases and J by 5 bases, with 14 bases between the two germline ends. Germline CDR1 and CDR2: LNHDA and SQIVND (reference sequence). The CDR3 reads CASSRPEGRTEAFF. CDR3 bases: TGTGCCAGTAGTAGGCCTGAGGGCAGAACTGAAGCTTTCTTT.

This clone was recorded only once. The chain uses TRBV5-6 and TRBJ1-1, with D hard to call. The length of the CDR3 is 14 residues. Germline V gene data show CDR1 as SGHDT and CDR2 as YYEEEE. V dropped 5 bases and J dropped 0 bases, with 11 bases sitting between them. DNA of the CDR3: TGTGCCAGCAGTCTCGTCTCGGTGAACACTGAAGCTTTCTTT. The encoded protein is CASSLVSVNTEAFF.

This chain joins TRBV7-8 and TRBJ2-2; 11 bases map to TRBD1. From germline, CDR1 is SGHVS and CDR2 FQNEAQ. This CDR3 has 14 residues. Trimming at V came to 6 bases and at J to 6 bases, leaving 3 bases not matched to a gene. The CDR3 protein is CASRTGQGAGELFF. The CDR3, as DNA: TGTGCCAGCAGGACGGGACAGGGGGCCGGGGAGCTGTTTTTT. Combining the CDR3 with reference TRBV7-8 and TRBJ2-2 gives the whole variable domain GAGVSQSPRYKVAKRGQDVALRCDPISGHVSLFWYQQALGQGPEFLTYFQNEAQLDKSGLPSDRFFAERPEGSVSTLKIQRTQQEDSAVYLCASRTGQGAGELFFGEGSRLTVL.

V usage is TRBV6-5 and J usage is TRBJ1-6, with D tentatively TRBD1 (5 bases). Trimming pared 6 bases from V and 0 bases from J, leaving 9 bases between. CDR3 length: 15 amino acids. CDR1 is MNHEY and CDR2 is SVGAGI in the germline V gene. DNA for the CDR3: TGTGCCAGCAGGGGGGAGGGCTCCTATAATTCACCCCTCCACTTT. It translates to CASRGEGSYNSPLHF.

The chain couples TRBV11-2 to TRBJ1-6, with no clear D. This CDR3 is 13 amino acids long. The germline gives CDR1 SGHAT, CDR2 FQNNGV. Trimming removed 4 bases at V and 7 bases at J, with 8 bases between. DNA for the CDR3: TGTGCCAGCAGCTGGCGAGGGAATTCACCCCTCCACTTT. Amino acid sequence: CASSWRGNSPLHF.

The chain links TRBV7-9 to TRBJ2-5, with D perhaps TRBD2 (6 bases). Trimming removed 1 base at V and 4 bases at J, with 13 bases between. The CDR3 totals 15 residues. Germline V gene lookup returns CDR1 SEHNR and CDR2 FQNEAQ (reference sequence). CDR3 sequence: CASSLGRSGIETQYF. The CDR3 DNA sequence: TGTGCCAGCAGCTTAGGGCGTAGCGGAATAGAGACCCAGTACTTC.

The chain is built from TRBV18 and TRBJ2-7; 7 bases agree with TRBD2. The J segment lost 6 bases and the V segment lost 2 bases, leaving 10 bases of the junction unmatched. This CDR3 spans 15 amino acids. The germline CDR1 and CDR2 sequences are KGHSH and LQKENI. The CDR3 loop reads CASSPREGSFGEQYF. The DNA of the CDR3 is TGTGCCAGCTCACCAAGGGAGGGCTCCTTTGGCGAGCAGTACTTC.

This clone has just one count. The chain combines TRBV18 with TRBJ2-3; D is perhaps TRBD2 (6 bases). The CDR3 sequence is 15 residues long. The V and J ends lost 1 base and 2 bases respectively, with 10 bases between them. Looked up from germline, CDR1 is KGHSH and CDR2 is LQKENI. DNA of the CDR3: TGTGCCAGCTCACCACTTCTAGCGCCCACAGATACGCAGTATTTT. It encodes CASSPLLAPTDTQYF. Complete variable domain (other parts from reference TRBV18 and TRBJ2-3): NAGVMQNPRHLVRRRGQEARLRCSPMKGHSHVYWYRQLPEEGLKFMVYLQKENIIDESGMPKERFSAEFPKEGPSILRIQQVVRGDSAAYFCASSPLLAPTDTQYFGPGTRLTVL.

The genes are TRBV7-3 and TRBJ2-3; tentative D call: TRBD1 (6 bases). Germline CDR1 is SGHTA and CDR2 is FQGTGA. This CDR3 is 14 amino acids long. Trimming removed 4 bases from V and 4 bases from J, with 12 bases in between. The CDR3 protein is CASSSDRFADTQYF. In DNA form, the CDR3 reads TGTGCCAGCAGCTCCGACAGGTTTGCAGATACGCAGTATTTT.

The chain joins TRBV7-9 to TRBJ2-3; TRBD1 agrees at 7 bases. The CDR3 is 13 amino acids. J was trimmed by 4 bases and V by 5 bases; bases with no gene match: 3. From germline, CDR1 is SEHNR and CDR2 FQNEAQ (reference sequence). As DNA, the CDR3 is TGTGCCAGCAGCCTTACAGGGGCAGATACGCAGTATTTT. Amino acid sequence: CASSLTGADTQYF.

The J gene is TRBJ1-2, the V gene TRBV4-1, with D maybe TRBD1 (6 bases). Germline V gene lookup returns CDR1 MGHRA and CDR2 YSYEKL. CDR3 length: 14 residues. V was cut by 3 bases and J by 1 base, with 9 bases left in between. This CDR3 reads CASSHTGFNYGYTF. The CDR3 DNA sequence: TGCGCCAGCAGCCATACAGGGTTTAACTATGGCTACACCTTC.

The chain couples TRBV5-4 to TRBJ1-2; TRBD1 is a possible D gene (6 bases). Germline V gene sequence: CDR1 SGHNT, CDR2 YYREEE (reference sequence). V gave up 6 bases and J gave up 3 bases, with 15 bases separating them. The CDR3 totals 14 residues. For the CDR3, the DNA is TGTGCCAGCACGACAAACAGGGCCTACTATGGCTACACCTTC. This gives the protein CASTTNRAYYGYTF.

This chain links TRBV30 with TRBJ2-2; 13 nucleotides match TRBD2. This CDR3 has 16 amino acids. V gave up 2 bases and J gave up 5 bases; unmatched junction bases: 5. Germline lookup yields CDR1 GTSNPN and CDR2 SVGIG (reference sequence). CDR3 sequence reads: CAWSIWTSGRTGELFF. The CDR3 DNA sequence: TGTGCCTGGAGTATTTGGACTAGCGGGAGAACCGGGGAGCTGTTTTTT.

The rearrangement joins TRBV25-1 to TRBJ1-1; D is unresolved. Germline CDR1 reads MGHDK; CDR2 reads SYGVNS. Trimming cost V 4 bases and J 1 base, with 10 bases left between them. CDR3 length: 14 residues. CDR3: CASSGKGRNTEAFF. DNA of the CDR3: TGTGCCAGCAGTGGGAAAGGGAGGAACACTGAAGCTTTCTTT.

This clone was seen a single time. The chain combines TRBV11-1 with TRBJ2-7, with 7 positions matching TRBD1. Germline CDR1 and CDR2: SGHAT and FQDESV (reference sequence). CDR3 length: 16 amino acids. Trimming removed 2 bases from V and 2 bases from J; junction bases left unmatched: 9. This chain's CDR3 is CASSLNPTGSTYEQYF. Written as DNA, the CDR3 is TGTGCCAGCAGCTTAAACCCGACAGGGTCCACCTACGAGCAGTACTTC. Drawing the rest from reference TRBV11-1 and TRBJ2-7, the complete variable domain is EAEVAQSPRYKITEKSQAVAFWCDPISGHATLYWYRQILGQGPELLVQFQDESVVDDSQLPKDRFSAERLKGVDSTLKIQPAELGDSAMYLCASSLNPTGSTYEQYFGPGTRLTVT.

The rearrangement uses TRBV2 and TRBJ2-3, with TRBD2 as a possible D gene (5 bases). This CDR3 contains 16 residues. Trimming took off 3 bases at V and 2 bases at J, with 15 bases between the two ends. The germline V gene encodes CDR1 SNHLY and CDR2 FYNNEI. CDR3 region: CASSDEGLLHTDTQYF. CDR3 in DNA: TGTGCCAGCAGTGATGAGGGCCTCCTGCACACAGATACGCAGTATTTT.

The sample holds one count of this clone. The chain carries TRBV9 and TRBJ2-1, with TRBD2 matching over 8 bases. CDR1 is SGDLS and CDR2 is YYNGEE in the germline V gene. The CDR3 totals 15 residues. Trimming cost V 6 bases and J 3 bases; bases outside gene matches: 8. In DNA form, the CDR3 reads TGTGCCAGCACACTGGGCCTAGCGGGCTACAATGAGCAGTTCTTC. Residues: CASTLGLAGYNEQFF.

The chain uses TRBV5-4 and TRBJ2-1, with 8 bases matching TRBD1. This CDR3 region has 16 residues. After removal of 4 bases from V and 0 bases from J, the junction contained 6 bases not matched to a gene. Germline values: CDR1 SGHNT, CDR2 YYREEE (reference sequence). For the CDR3, the DNA is TGTGCCAGCAGCGCCTCGACAGGGGCCTCCTACAATGAGCAGTTCTTC. Its protein is CASSASTGASYNEQFF.

The V and J genes are TRBV2 and TRBJ2-1; 7 bases agree with TRBD1. This CDR3 has 16 residues. J was trimmed by 2 bases and V by 4 bases; bases with no gene match: 8. The germline V gene has CDR1 SNHLY and CDR2 FYNNEI. This CDR3 is CASSAEGQLTYNEQFF. Here the CDR3 DNA reads TGTGCCAGCAGTGCCGAGGGACAGCTGACCTACAATGAGCAGTTCTTC.

CDR3 amino acids: CASSLKNEQYF. The CDR3 nucleotides are TGTGCCAGCAGCCTAAAGAATGAGCAGTACTTC. The V gene is TRBV12-3 or TRBV12-4, the J gene TRBJ2-7, with D unclear. CDR3 length: 11 residues. The V end was cut by 6 bases, the J end by 7 bases, with 10 bases between.

The gene calls are TRBV18 and TRBJ2-7, with a tentative D call TRBD2 (5 bases). Looked up from germline, CDR1 is KGHSH and CDR2 is LQKENI. V lost 3 bases and J lost 6, with 12 bases in between. The length of the CDR3 is 13 residues. CDR3 protein: CASSPSRGPEQYF. DNA for the CDR3: TGTGCCAGCTCACCTTCTCGGGGTCCCGAGCAGTACTTC.

CDR3 region: CASSQGGTSGYEQFF. CDR3 bases: TGTGCCAGCAGCCAAGGAGGGACTAGCGGTTATGAGCAGTTCTTC. The V call is TRBV3-1 (or the pseudogene TRBV3-2), the J call TRBJ2-1; 11 nucleotides line up with TRBD2. After removal of 1 base from V and 8 bases from J, the junction contained 4 bases not matched to a gene. The CDR3 consists of 15 residues. The germline V gene encodes CDR1 LGHDT and CDR2 YNNKEL (reference sequence).

There are many counts of this clone. The J gene is TRBJ2-3, the V gene TRBV5-1; tentative D call: TRBD1 (6 bases). Trimming cost V 0 bases and J 3 bases, with 8 bases left between them. Germline CDR1 reads SGHRS; CDR2 reads YFSETQ. The CDR3 length is 14 residues. DNA for the CDR3: TGCGCCAGCAGCTTGGACCAGGGGACAGATACGCAGTATTTT. It yields the protein CASSLDQGTDTQYF.